A single sample gave rise to the 30 T cell receptor beta chains below, sequenced in a study of blood T cell repertoires in COVID-19. Sequencing was performed with immunoSEQ multiplex PCR; in TCRdb, only in-frame clones are kept and a portion is missing. The table has hundreds of thousands of clones, more than 80% seen once. Material for sequencing was peripheral blood. The receptors come from a woman under 40 with COVID-19, enrolled during active disease.

The J gene is TRBJ2-7, the V gene TRBV18, with 10 bases lining up with TRBD1. Germline lookup yields CDR1 KGHSH and CDR2 LQKENI. The trim removed 1 base at V and 1 base at J, leaving 1 base unmatched. The CDR3 extends over 15 amino acids. The chain's CDR3 is CASSPRTGGSYEQYF. In DNA form, the CDR3 reads TGTGCCAGCTCACCACGGACAGGGGGATCCTACGAGCAGTACTTC.

This clone showed up just a few times. This chain joins TRBV18 and TRBJ1-4, with D possibly being TRBD1 (5 bases). The V gene's germline CDR1 is KGHSH and CDR2 LQKENI. This CDR3 has 17 residues. The V end lost 2 bases, the J end lost 0 bases, and 13 bases lay between the germline ends. CDR3 nucleotide sequence: TGTGCCAGCTCACCAAGCGGGACGGTGGCAACTAATGAAAAACTGTTTTTT. Protein product: CASSPSGTVATNEKLFF. Drawing the rest from reference TRBV18 and TRBJ1-4, the complete variable domain is NAGVMQNPRHLVRRRGQEARLRCSPMKGHSHVYWYRQLPEEGLKFMVYLQKENIIDESGMPKERFSAEFPKEGPSILRIQQVVRGDSAAYFCASSPSGTVATNEKLFFGSGTQLSVL.

CDR3 nucleotides: TGTGCCAGTAGTATCCCCAGTCCTGGGGCCAACGTCCTGACTTTC. Protein product: CASSIPSPGANVLTF. The V and J genes are TRBV19 and TRBJ2-6; D is unclear. This CDR3 is 15 amino acids long. Germline CDR1 is LNHDA and CDR2 is SQIVND (reference sequence). Trimming took off 3 bases at V and 2 bases at J, with 8 bases between the two ends.

This sequence joins TRBV4-3 and TRBJ1-2; maybe TRBD1 (6 bases). This CDR3 contains 14 residues. V was shortened by 7 bases and J by 4 bases, with 16 bases between the two germline ends. Per the germline V gene, CDR1 is LGHNA and CDR2 is YSLEER. In nucleotides, the CDR3 is TGCGCCAGCAACCGGGACACCGGCGCCTATGGCTACACCTTC. It specifies CASNRDTGAYGYTF.

The chain joins TRBV12-5 to TRBJ2-5; possibly TRBD1 for D (5 bases). Trimming took 5 bases from V and 4 from J, leaving 14 bases between them. This CDR3 is 14 amino acids long. The germline gives CDR1 LGHNT, CDR2 FRNRAP. The CDR3 sequence: CASGKTAQGETQYF. The CDR3, as DNA: TGTGCTAGTGGTAAGACAGCCCAAGGAGAGACCCAGTACTTC.

Comments on this clone: Because it lacks the conserved phenylalanine or tryptophan at the end, this CDR3 is likely a read error. The limits of the CDR3 on the DNA are not certain, so only TCRdb's listed CDR3 is given. V gene TRBV5-1 combines with J gene TRBJ1-1; the table's D call, TRBD1, has no DNA check behind it. The CDR3 numbers 13 amino acids, ends counted. Germline V lookup: CDR1 SGHRS, CDR2 YFSETQ. CDR3 region: CASSANPGQFISV.

This sequence joins TRBV9 and TRBJ1-1, with D perhaps matching TRBD1 (5 bases). V was cut by 3 bases and J by 5 bases, with 14 bases left in between. This CDR3 region has 14 residues. The germline gives CDR1 SGDLS, CDR2 YYNGEE. The CDR3 coding sequence is TGTGCCAGCAGCGCCGGAAGGGAGGGGACTGAAGCTTTCTTT. As protein: CASSAGREGTEAFF.

The rearrangement links TRBV5-1 to TRBJ2-1; D is possibly TRBD2 (6 bases). This CDR3 comprises 15 residues. Germline assignment: CDR1 SGHRS and CDR2 YFSETQ. The germline V and J ends were trimmed by 1 base and 1 base, with 9 bases remaining between them. CDR3 loop: CASSLLAGSYNEQFF. The CDR3 DNA sequence: TGCGCCAGCAGCTTGTTGGCGGGGTCCTACAATGAGCAGTTCTTC.

The rearrangement uses TRBV27 and TRBJ2-7; TRBD2 matches at 13 bases. This CDR3 region has 14 residues. V was pared by 1 base and J by 7 bases, with 1 base of the junction left unmatched. CDR1 is MNHEY and CDR2 is SMNVEV in the germline V gene (reference sequence). CDR3 sequence (DNA): TGTGCCAGCAGTTTATTACTAGCGGGAGGGGAGCAGTACTTC. Translating it yields CASSLLLAGGEQYF.

This clone was picked up one time. The chain is built from TRBV5-1 and TRBJ2-2; perhaps TRBD2 as D (6 bases). The V and J ends lost 0 bases and 6 bases respectively, with 9 bases between them. The CDR3 loop spans 14 amino acids. The V gene's germline CDR1 is SGHRS and CDR2 YFSETQ. The CDR3: CASSLDAGPGELFF. For the CDR3, the DNA is TGCGCCAGCAGCTTGGATGCGGGGCCCGGGGAGCTGTTTTTT.

V and J are TRBV10-3 and TRBJ2-7; D is possibly TRBD2 (6 bases). Trimming cost V 9 bases and J 1 base, with 13 bases left between them. Germline values: CDR1 ENHRY, CDR2 SYGVKD. This CDR3 has 13 residues. The CDR3 is CAIGGIFSYEQYF. CDR3 in DNA: TGTGCCATTGGGGGGATATTTTCCTACGAGCAGTACTTC.

This chain joins TRBV29-1 and TRBJ2-7; 9 bases are shared with TRBD1. Germline CDR1 is SQVTM and CDR2 is ANQGSEA. V lost 4 bases and J lost 6; bases outside the gene matches: 7. This CDR3 is built from 13 residues. The CDR3 DNA sequence: TGCAGCGTTGGACAGGGGGAGTATAGCGAGCAGTACTTC. Its protein product is CSVGQGEYSEQYF.

The genes are TRBV27 and TRBJ2-1; 9 bases line up with TRBD1. The CDR3 spans 15 residues. J was trimmed by 6 bases and V by 10 bases; bases with no gene match: 13. Germline CDR1 is MNHEY and CDR2 is SMNVEV (reference sequence). Here the CDR3 DNA reads TGTGCCATAAAGAGCCGGGACAGGGAGCCCAATGAGCAGTTCTTC. Protein sequence: CAIKSRDREPNEQFF.

This sequence joins TRBV19 and TRBJ2-1; 8 bases match TRBD2. Trimming removed 6 bases from V and 4 bases from J; junction bases left unmatched: 8. The CDR3 is 15 residues long. Germline CDR1 LNHDA, CDR2 SQIVND (reference sequence). CDR3 nucleotides: TGTGCCAGTAGAAGAGTCGGGGGGGCTTACAATGAGCAGTTCTTC. Amino acids: CASRRVGGAYNEQFF.

The chain carries TRBV6-1 and TRBJ1-1; maybe TRBD1 (5 bases). From germline, CDR1 is MNHNS and CDR2 SASEGT. With 2 bases removed from V and 10 bases from J, the gap between germline ends came to 14 bases. There are 13 residues in the CDR3. In DNA, the CDR3 is TGTGCCAGCAGTGAAATAGGGGTTAGGGGAGCTTTCTTT. It codes for CASSEIGVRGAFF.

The rearrangement joins TRBV11-2 to TRBJ2-1; 7 positions match TRBD1. Trimming cost V 1 base and J 9 bases; bases outside gene matches: 6. The CDR3 has 14 residues. Germline CDR1 and CDR2: SGHAT and FQNNGV. Here the CDR3 reads CASSLGRQGAEQFF. In DNA, the CDR3 is TGTGCCAGCAGCTTAGGGCGACAGGGAGCTGAGCAGTTCTTC. Supplemented by reference TRBV11-2 and TRBJ2-1, the full variable domain reads EAGVAQSPRYKIIEKRQSVAFWCNPISGHATLYWYQQILGQGPKLLIQFQNNGVVDDSQLPKDRFSAERLKGVDSTLKIQPAKLEDSAVYLCASSLGRQGAEQFFGPGTRLTVL.

The V call is TRBV6-2 or TRBV6-3, the J call TRBJ2-7; 8 bases are shared with TRBD2. The ends lost 2 bases at V and 6 bases at J; junction bases unmatched: 9. Germline assignment: CDR1 MNHEY and CDR2 SVGEGT. This CDR3 region has 15 residues. The CDR3 loop reads CASSYEASGLFEQYF. The CDR3 nucleotides read TGTGCCAGCAGTTACGAAGCTAGCGGGTTATTCGAGCAGTACTTC.

V usage is TRBV28 and J usage is TRBJ1-5; possible D gene TRBD1, 6 bases. This CDR3 has 16 amino acids. With 4 bases removed from V and 1 base from J, the gap between germline ends came to 14 bases. Germline CDR1 and CDR2: MDHEN and SYDVKM. Written as DNA, the CDR3 is TGTGCCAGCAGTTCACACAGGGTTACGAGCAATCAGCCCCAGCATTTT. Protein product: CASSSHRVTSNQPQHF.

This clone was seen a handful of times. The CDR3 loop reads CASSPDRGLGNTIYF. CDR3 DNA sequence: TGTGCCAGCTCACCCGACAGGGGGCTTGGAAACACCATATATTTT. V usage is TRBV18 and J usage is TRBJ1-3; 10 bases are a match to TRBD1. The CDR3 loop spans 15 amino acids. Per the germline V gene, CDR1 is KGHSH and CDR2 is LQKENI. V shed 3 bases and J 3 bases; nucleotides not matched to a gene: 2.

The genes are TRBV7-2 and TRBJ2-3, with D maybe TRBD2 (5 bases). Per germline, CDR1 SGHTA and CDR2 FQGNSA. The V end was cut by 4 bases, the J end by 6 bases, with 11 bases between. The CDR3 covers 13 residues. This chain's CDR3 is CASSSPSHDTQYF. CDR3 in DNA: TGTGCCAGCAGCTCTCCTAGCCATGATACGCAGTATTTT.

This clone was seen more than once but under ten times. The genes are TRBV6-5 and TRBJ2-7, with TRBD1 as a possible D gene (6 bases). Deletions cut 6 bases from V and 0 bases from J, with 15 bases between. Germline lookup yields CDR1 MNHEY and CDR2 SVGAGI. The CDR3 runs to 15 residues. CDR3 residues: CASSSLGASSYEQYF. The CDR3 bases are TGTGCCAGCAGCTCCTTGGGGGCGAGCTCCTACGAGCAGTACTTC.

The CDR3 protein is CASSEGVGGLYGYTF. The CDR3 DNA is TGTGCCAGCAGCGAAGGGGTCGGGGGGCTATATGGCTACACCTTC. This chain uses TRBV5-5 with TRBJ1-2; D might be TRBD1 (6 bases). This CDR3 is 15 amino acids long. Germline lookup yields CDR1 SGHKS and CDR2 YYEKEE (reference sequence). Trimming pared 4 bases from V and 5 bases from J, leaving 18 bases between.

The rearrangement joins TRBV19 to TRBJ1-4, with unresolved D. CDR1 LNHDA and CDR2 SQIVND come from the germline V gene (reference sequence). V lost 3 bases and J lost 6, with 17 bases in between. This CDR3 is 16 amino acids long. CDR3 loop: CASSIEEGTLYEKLFF. In DNA, the CDR3 is TGTGCCAGTAGTATTGAGGAGGGCACCCTTTATGAAAAACTGTTTTTT.

This rearrangement joins TRBV7-2 to TRBJ1-2; unclear D gene. Germline V gene data show CDR1 as SGHTA and CDR2 as FQGNSA. The CDR3 is 13 amino acids. V dropped 3 bases and J dropped 8 bases, with 13 bases sitting between them. The CDR3 here is CASSLGYEGGYTF. In DNA, the CDR3 is TGTGCCAGCAGCTTGGGGTATGAGGGCGGCTACACCTTC.

The V gene is TRBV4-1, the J gene TRBJ1-3, with D possibly matching TRBD1 (6 bases). CDR3 length equals 15 residues. Germline assignment: CDR1 MGHRA and CDR2 YSYEKL. V dropped 4 bases and J dropped 2 bases, with 12 bases sitting between them. CDR3 nucleotide sequence: TGCGCCAGCAGCCCCCGCAGGGGCACTGGAAACACCATATATTTT. It codes for CASSPRRGTGNTIYF.

V is TRBV10-1 and J is TRBJ2-7, with 14 bases lining up with TRBD2. V lost 11 bases to trimming and J lost 0 bases; unmatched junction nucleotides: 9. Germline-derived CDR1 and CDR2 are WNHNN and SYGVQD (reference sequence). The CDR3 length is 16 residues. Here the CDR3 DNA reads TGCGCCGGGGGACTAGCGGGAGTCCGGGGCTCCTACGAGCAGTACTTC. Protein product: CAGGLAGVRGSYEQYF.

The sample holds a few counts of this clone. The chain has TRBV6-2 or TRBV6-3 and TRBJ2-1; 7 nucleotides align to TRBD2. Germline V gene data show CDR1 as MNHEY and CDR2 as SVGEGT. V shed 5 bases and J 0 bases; nucleotides not matched to a gene: 10. The CDR3 contains 17 residues. For the CDR3, the DNA is TGTGCCAGCAGTCATGCGCGCGGGAGAGGCTCCTACAATGAGCAGTTCTTC. Protein sequence: CASSHARGRGSYNEQFF.

The rearrangement links TRBV18 to TRBJ2-1, with 14 bases identical to TRBD2. The junction had 14 bases not matched to a gene; V was cut back by 3 bases and J by 1 base. CDR1 is KGHSH, CDR2 LQKENI, per germline. This CDR3 is 21 amino acids long. CDR3 sequence (DNA): TGTGCCAGCTCACCGCTTAAACCGGGACTAGCGGGAGAGAGGTCCTACAATGAGCAGTTCTTC. Its protein is CASSPLKPGLAGERSYNEQFF.

To note about this clone: Other DNA sequences within the sample encode an identical CDR3. V usage is TRBV2 and J usage is TRBJ1-1; TRBD1 matches at 9 bases. The CDR3 loop spans 13 amino acids. V lost 9 bases, J lost 4 bases, and 6 bases stayed unmatched. Germline values: CDR1 SNHLY, CDR2 FYNNEI. The CDR3 DNA reads as TGTGCCAGTACAGGGGGCGCGGGCACTGAAGCTTTCTTT. Protein sequence: CASTGGAGTEAFF.

The chain has TRBV6-2 or TRBV6-3 and TRBJ2-2, with 9 bases matching TRBD1. V lost 5 bases and J lost 0; bases outside the gene matches: 4. The CDR3 spans 16 residues. CDR1 is MNHEY and CDR2 is SVGEGT in the germline V gene. For the CDR3, the DNA is TGTGCCAGCAGTACAAGACAGGGGGCGAACACCGGGGAGCTGTTTTTT. This encodes CASSTRQGANTGELFF.